This T cell receptor (beta chain) was obtained from a study of blood T cell repertoires in COVID-19. The data were produced by immunoSEQ multiplex PCR, yet TCRdb's version contains in-frame clones alone and is incomplete. The table has around 160,000 clones, about four fifths seen once. From germline, CDR1 is SGHVS and CDR2 FNYEAQ. J lost 0 bases, V lost 6 bases, and 13 bases had no gene match. The CDR3 totals 19 residues. A note on this clone: At the DNA level, this CDR3 is encoded by other sequences in the same sample as well.

The chain joins TRBV7-6 to TRBJ2-1; 11 nucleotides line up with TRBD1. Material: peripheral blood. The origin of this receptor is a human donor with acute or convalescent COVID-19. The donor label of this sample is uncertain. The CDR3 loop is CASSPRGQGAISSYNEQFF. DNA of the CDR3: TGTGCCAGCAGTCCCAGAGGACAGGGGGCGATTAGCTCCTACAATGAGCAGTTCTTC.